This TCR beta chain originates from a study of CD8+CD57+ T cells in acquired aplastic anemia. Across the study: Roughly 3 ug was the average amount of DNA from sorted CD4+ and CD8+ cells.

This clonotype was picked up many times. Its antigen is unidentified. The J segment lost 7 bases and the V segment lost 0 bases, leaving 19 bases of the junction unmatched. The CDR3 sequence is 19 residues long. Germline CDR1 reads DFQATT; CDR2 reads SNEGSKA (reference sequence). The template used for profiling TCR beta VDJ and CDR3 was genomic DNA. TCRdb processed the reads anew with MiXCR; each CDR3 protein has one entry. The sample holds under 200,000 distinct CDR3 sequences, about 50% seen once. Patients chosen for sequencing had CD8+CD57+ cells that had expanded, as shown by flow cytometry. There was no therapy given to any patient before the blood sampling took place. Findings of the study overall: Common to patients and controls were around 30 CD8+ CDR3 sequences. Patients showed no significant difference from controls in CD8+ Simpson's diversity.

The sample was sorted CD4+, CD8+, or CD8+CD57+ T cells (not recorded which) from PBMCs. This clonotype was sampled from a human donor with aplastic anemia. The J gene is TRBJ2-1, the V gene TRBV20-1; 9 bases match TRBD2. CDR3 DNA sequence: TGCAGTGCTAGAGATCTGGTAGCGGGAGTACTTGAGGCGTGGAATGAGCAGTTCTTC. It translates to CSARDLVAGVLEAWNEQFF.